This T cell receptor beta chain originates from a study of T cell responses to AZD1222 COVID-19 vaccine. The repertoire was sequenced with immunoSEQ multiplex PCR; TCRdb's copy has only in-frame clones and lacks some. The data show some 100,000 clones, about 90% seen once. Germline V CDR1 and CDR2: LGHDT, YNNKEL (reference sequence). V lost 6 bases and J lost 8, with 11 bases in between. The CDR3 totals 12 residues. Sequencing was performed on peripheral blood, taken on day 0 of AZD1222 vaccination. This chain connects TRBV3-1 (or the pseudogene TRBV3-2) to TRBJ1-3; TRBD1 might be the D (6 bases). The sequence came from an adult in good health. The CDR3 region has the DNA TGTGCCAGCAGACAAAACAGGGACACCATATATTTT. As protein: CASRQNRDTIYF.